This entry lists 27 T cell receptor beta chains sequenced from one sample in a study of T cell responses to AZD1222 COVID-19 vaccine. The assay was immunoSEQ multiplex PCR, and TCRdb's table has in-frame clones only and misses some. The repertoire consists of around 97,000 clones, with approximately 89% occurring once and the leading ten covering about 20%. Sequencing used peripheral blood, obtained on day 0 of AZD1222 vaccination. These receptors originate from an adult in good health.

This chain joins TRBV6-5 and TRBJ2-5, with D tentatively TRBD1 (5 bases). V was clipped by 10 bases and J by 3 bases, with 21 bases between them. This CDR3 region has 15 residues. Germline V gene sequence: CDR1 MNHEY, CDR2 SVGAGI. The CDR3 DNA is TGTGCCACCCTCGGTGGTTGGACAAAAGAAGAGACCCAGTACTTC. Residues: CATLGGWTKEETQYF.

The genes are TRBV9 and TRBJ1-3, with 8 nucleotides matching TRBD1. Germline V gene data show CDR1 as SGDLS and CDR2 as YYNGEE. The CDR3 has 13 residues. The V gene end was trimmed by 3 bases and the J gene end by 7 bases; junction bases not matched to a gene: 3. CDR3 region: CASSETGENTIYF. Written as DNA, the CDR3 is TGTGCCAGCAGCGAGACAGGGGAGAACACCATATATTTT.

This sequence joins TRBV18 and TRBJ2-1; D possibly corresponds to TRBD2 (6 bases). Germline V gene lookup returns CDR1 KGHSH and CDR2 LQKENI. Trimming stripped 2 bases from V and 7 bases from J, with 6 bases between. The CDR3 covers 12 residues. The CDR3 protein is CASSPGGNEQFF. DNA of the CDR3: TGTGCCAGCTCACCAGGGGGGAATGAGCAGTTCTTC.

The V and J genes are TRBV4-3 and TRBJ2-1, with 15 bases identical to TRBD2. The CDR3 consists of 14 residues. Trimming removed 0 bases from V and 15 bases from J; junction bases left unmatched: 3. Germline CDR1 reads LGHNA; CDR2 reads YSLEER. The CDR3 coding sequence is TGCGCCAGCAGCCAAGAGGGACTAGCGGGGGGACGGTTCTTC. Protein: CASSQEGLAGGRFF.

The chain employs TRBV7-2 and TRBJ2-3; 7 bases map to TRBD1. CDR3 size: 17 residues. Germline-derived CDR1 and CDR2 are SGHTA and FQGNSA. Losses at the gene ends were 5 bases for V and 6 bases for J; bases not matched to a gene: 17. The CDR3 reads CASSIRQGLPPQDTQYF. CDR3 DNA sequence: TGTGCCAGCAGCATAAGACAGGGCCTGCCCCCACAGGATACGCAGTATTTT.

The chain carries TRBV20-1 and TRBJ2-7, with D tentatively TRBD1 (6 bases). Germline V gene sequence: CDR1 DFQATT, CDR2 SNEGSKA (reference sequence). The CDR3 sequence is 11 residues long. The CDR3 bases are TGCTCCGGGACACCCTCCTACGAGCAGTACTTC. Its protein is CSGTPSYEQYF.

V is TRBV11-2 and J is TRBJ2-5; D is tentatively TRBD1 or TRBD2 (5 bases each). Trimming stripped 2 bases from V and 5 bases from J, with 15 bases between. Germline CDR1 and CDR2: SGHAT and FQNNGV. The CDR3 has 15 amino acids. CDR3 residues: CASSLSGGRFETQYF. CDR3 sequence (DNA): TGTGCCAGCAGCTTAAGTGGGGGACGGTTCGAGACCCAGTACTTC.

The chain combines TRBV14 with TRBJ1-1; unclear D gene. The CDR3 is 14 residues long. Trimming shortened V by 0 bases and J by 1 base, and 6 bases separated the two germline ends. Germline loops: CDR1 SGHDN, CDR2 FVKESK. The CDR3 sequence: CASSQDWGNTEAFF. The DNA for the CDR3 is TGTGCCAGCAGCCAAGACTGGGGGAACACTGAAGCTTTCTTT. The complete variable domain, with remaining parts taken from reference TRBV14 and TRBJ1-1, reads EAGVTQFPSHSVIEKGQTVTLRCDPISGHDNLYWYRRVMGKEIKFLLHFVKESKQDESGMPNNRFLAERTGGTYSTLKVQPAELEDSGVYFCASSQDWGNTEAFFGQGTRLTVV.

The chain recombines TRBV9 with TRBJ2-7; a possible D gene is TRBD1 (6 bases). The CDR3 contains 14 residues. Trimming cost V 5 bases and J 4 bases, with 16 bases left between them. Germline-derived CDR1 and CDR2 are SGDLS and YYNGEE. The CDR3 region is CASSGGSTPYEQYF. CDR3 coding DNA: TGTGCCAGCAGTGGGGGCTCGACCCCTTACGAGCAGTACTTC.

J is TRBJ1-1 and V is TRBV7-2; no clear D gene. The CDR3 has 12 residues. V lost 2 bases, J lost 8 bases, and 9 bases lay in between. Germline values: CDR1 SGHTA, CDR2 FQGNSA. CDR3 sequence (DNA): TGTGCCAGCAGCTTAAACGGGGTGGAAGCTTTCTTT. This sequence encodes CASSLNGVEAFF.

This chain connects TRBV4-2 to TRBJ1-2, with D perhaps matching TRBD1 (6 bases). From germline, CDR1 is LGHNA and CDR2 YNFKEQ. The CDR3 is 18 residues long. Trimming left V 4 bases short and J 2 bases short, with 23 bases between. The CDR3 region is CASSPPDQFNQGNYGYTF. The CDR3 nucleotides are TGTGCCAGCAGCCCGCCCGATCAATTCAACCAGGGGAACTATGGCTACACCTTC.

J is TRBJ1-2 and V is TRBV28; 7 nucleotides match TRBD1. This CDR3 is 15 amino acids long. V shed 8 bases, J shed 4 bases, and the junction held 13 bases outside the gene matches. Germline V gene sequence: CDR1 MDHEN, CDR2 SYDVKM. CDR3 bases: TGTGCCAGCTGGGGGGGAGACAGGGCCTCCTATGGCTACACCTTC. Translated, it gives CASWGGDRASYGYTF.

The chain is built from TRBV4-3 and TRBJ2-3; 13 nucleotides agree with TRBD2. The trim removed 9 bases at V and 4 bases at J, leaving 1 base unmatched. The CDR3 consists of 13 residues. The germline CDR1 and CDR2 sequences are LGHNA and YSLEER. As DNA, the CDR3 is TGCGCCAGTGGACTAGCGGGAGCAGATACGCAGTATTTT. Translated: CASGLAGADTQYF.

The genes are TRBV7-2 and TRBJ2-7; D gene unclear. Trimming shortened V by 5 bases and J by 2 bases, and 7 bases separated the two germline ends. Germline lookup yields CDR1 SGHTA and CDR2 FQGNSA. There are 12 residues in the CDR3. This CDR3 reads CASSPVAYEQYF. Here the CDR3 DNA reads TGTGCCAGCAGCCCGGTGGCCTACGAGCAGTACTTC. The full variable domain, in which reference TRBV7-2 and TRBJ2-7 provide the parts outside the CDR3, is GAGVSQSPSNKVTEKGKDVELRCDPISGHTALYWYRQSLGQGLEFLIYFQGNSAPDKSGLPSDRFSAERTGGSVSTLTIQRTQQEDSAVYLCASSPVAYEQYFGPGTRLTVT.

This chain links TRBV4-2 with TRBJ2-7; 8 bases match TRBD2. The V gene's germline CDR1 is LGHNA and CDR2 YNFKEQ. Trimming cost V 1 base and J 3 bases; bases outside gene matches: 5. The CDR3 has 15 amino acids. CDR3 loop: CASSQVFSGGYEQYF. In DNA form, the CDR3 reads TGTGCCAGCAGCCAAGTCTTCAGCGGGGGCTACGAGCAGTACTTC.

On this clone: The same CDR3 is also encoded by other DNA sequences in this sample. The chain combines TRBV2 with TRBJ2-3; TRBD2 matches 7 bases. The CDR3 covers 14 residues. Germline V gene lookup returns CDR1 SNHLY and CDR2 FYNNEI. Trimming took 4 bases from V and 4 from J; bases not matched to a gene: 5. Written as DNA, the CDR3 is TGTGCCAGCAGTGCGTCTGGGGGGGCAGATACGCAGTATTTT. Amino acid sequence: CASSASGGADTQYF.

This sequence joins TRBV2 and TRBJ1-5, with D unclear. Germline CDR1 reads SNHLY; CDR2 reads FYNNEI. The CDR3 length is 15 residues. V lost 4 bases, J lost 3 bases, and 13 bases lay in between. The CDR3 nucleotides are TGTGCCAGCAGTGGCCTTCCCGGGAACAATCAGCCCCAGCATTTT. It translates to CASSGLPGNNQPQHF.

The chain has TRBV6-2 or TRBV6-3 and TRBJ1-5, with D tentatively TRBD1 (6 bases). Looked up from germline, CDR1 is MNHEY and CDR2 is SVGEGT. CDR3 length: 15 residues. V lost 4 bases and J lost 5, with 15 bases in between. The CDR3 nucleotides read TGTGCCAGCAGTTCCCTCGGGGGGGCTGATCAGCCCCAGCATTTT. This encodes CASSSLGGADQPQHF.

This CDR3 is CSVARTDYEQYF. CDR3 DNA: TGCAGCGTGGCCAGGACAGACTACGAGCAGTACTTC. The rearrangement uses TRBV29-1 and TRBJ2-7; weak D call: TRBD1 (6 bases). The CDR3 consists of 12 residues. Germline V CDR1 and CDR2: SQVTM, ANQGSEA. Trimming cost V 6 bases and J 3 bases, with 12 bases left between them.

The chain combines TRBV9 with TRBJ1-5; tentatively, D is TRBD1 (5 bases). CDR1 SGDLS and CDR2 YYNGEE come from the germline V gene. Trimming removed 4 bases from V and 1 base from J, with 18 bases in between. This CDR3 has 17 amino acids. The CDR3 region has the DNA TGTGCCAGCAGCCCGGGGCCCACCACACGGAGCAATCAGCCCCAGCATTTT. As protein: CASSPGPTTRSNQPQHF.

The rearrangement links TRBV6-2 or TRBV6-3 to TRBJ2-1; tentatively, D is TRBD2 (5 bases). Looked up from germline, CDR1 is MNHEY and CDR2 is SVGEGT. V was pared by 4 bases and J by 2 bases, with 12 bases between. CDR3 length: 15 residues. The CDR3 region is CASSSPAGPYNEQFF. The DNA of the CDR3 is TGTGCCAGCAGTTCCCCGGCGGGCCCCTACAATGAGCAGTTCTTC.

Turning to this clone: Other nucleotide sequences in the sample specify the same CDR3. CDR3 sequence (DNA): TGTGCCAGCAGCTCGAACTATGGCTACACCTTC. It encodes CASSSNYGYTF. The chain is built from TRBV28 and TRBJ1-2; D gene uncertain. Between the trimmed V and J ends, which lost 6 bases and 2 bases, there was a span of 4 bases. In germline, CDR1 is MDHEN, CDR2 SYDVKM. This CDR3 region has 11 residues.

This chain links TRBV14 with TRBJ1-1; D is possibly TRBD1 (5 bases). In germline, CDR1 is SGHDN, CDR2 FVKESK. There are 15 residues in the CDR3. The ends were cut back, 5 bases at V and 4 bases at J, with 17 bases in the middle. The DNA of the CDR3 is TGTGCCAGCAGCTCCCTCGGAGGGGCCATCACTGAAGCTTTCTTT. This encodes CASSSLGGAITEAFF.

V and J are TRBV7-2 and TRBJ1-5; maybe TRBD1 (5 bases). Germline CDR1 SGHTA, CDR2 FQGNSA. Trimming shortened V by 2 bases and J by 7 bases, and 12 bases separated the two germline ends. The CDR3 length is 14 residues. In nucleotides, the CDR3 is TGTGCCAGCAGCTTAAGCCAGGGTACCCAGCCCCAGCATTTT. This gives the protein CASSLSQGTQPQHF.

The rearrangement links TRBV28 to TRBJ1-3; a weak D match, TRBD1 (6 bases). CDR3 length: 14 residues. Germline CDR1 MDHEN, CDR2 SYDVKM. Trimming took off 6 bases at V and 4 bases at J, with 13 bases between the two ends. CDR3 amino acids: CASSRTGHGNTIYF. The CDR3 DNA follows: TGTGCCAGCAGCCGTACAGGGCACGGAAACACCATATATTTT.

The chain carries TRBV27 and TRBJ2-1; D is possibly TRBD2 (6 bases). Germline CDR1 and CDR2: MNHEY and SMNVEV (reference sequence). The length of the CDR3 is 15 residues. The V end was cut by 8 bases, the J end by 5 bases, with 19 bases between. In nucleotides, the CDR3 is TGTGCCAGCCAGAACGGGGTAGCGGAACACAATGAGCAGTTCTTC. As protein: CASQNGVAEHNEQFF.

This chain links TRBV19 with TRBJ2-2, with 8 bases fitting TRBD1. This CDR3 has 15 amino acids. Germline lookup yields CDR1 LNHDA and CDR2 SQIVND (reference sequence). V shed 3 bases and J 4 bases; nucleotides not matched to a gene: 4. The CDR3 loop reads CASSIQGAGTGELFF. The CDR3 nucleotides are TGTGCCAGTAGTATCCAGGGGGCGGGCACCGGGGAGCTGTTTTTT.